This passage covers 17 T cell receptor beta chains from one sample sequenced in a study of shared clonotypes between healthy human individuals. The data were produced by immunoSEQ multiplex PCR, yet TCRdb's version contains in-frame clones alone and is incomplete. The profile shows millions of clones, over 85% of them singletons. Sequencing input: naive CD4+ T cells sorted from blood. The subset is: CD45RA+ positively selected. The receptors shown here come from a man in his late teens or twenties in good health.

V usage is TRBV7-9 and J usage is TRBJ1-5; TRBD1 agrees at 8 bases. Germline V lookup: CDR1 SEHNR, CDR2 FQNEAQ (reference sequence). CDR3 length equals 15 residues. V was pared by 4 bases and J by 3 bases, with 5 bases of the junction left unmatched. The CDR3, as DNA: TGTGCCAGCAGCTCCGGGACAGGATACAATCAGCCCCAGCATTTT. Its translation is CASSSGTGYNQPQHF.

In this sample, this clone turned up once. The chain has TRBV2 and TRBJ2-7; 9 bases are shared with TRBD1. Germline CDR1 reads SNHLY; CDR2 reads FYNNEI. This CDR3 is 15 amino acids long. Losses at the gene ends were 4 bases for V and 4 bases for J; bases not matched to a gene: 8. The CDR3 DNA reads as TGTGCCAGCAGTGTAGACAGGGGGGAAATGTACGAGCAGTACTTC. It translates to CASSVDRGEMYEQYF. Together with reference TRBV2 and TRBJ2-7, the CDR3 gives the full variable domain: EPEVTQTPSHQVTQMGQEVILRCVPISNHLYFYWYRQILGQKVEFLVSFYNNEISEKSEIFDDQFSVERPDGSNFTLKIRSTKLEDSAMYFCASSVDRGEMYEQYFGPGTRLTVT.

The V call is TRBV19, the J call TRBJ2-7; D ambiguous. Per the germline V gene, CDR1 is LNHDA and CDR2 is SQIVND (reference sequence). The ends were cut back, 3 bases at V and 1 base at J, with 13 bases in the middle. The CDR3 covers 15 residues. The CDR3 sequence: CASSIPAGSSYEQYF. The CDR3 bases are TGTGCCAGTAGTATTCCGGCAGGTTCATCCTACGAGCAGTACTTC.

The V call is TRBV5-8, the J call TRBJ2-1; 13 bases line up with TRBD2. CDR3 length: 15 amino acids. Germline loops: CDR1 SGHTS, CDR2 YDEGEE. The junction had 7 bases not matched to a gene; V was cut back by 4 bases and J by 9 bases. In DNA, the CDR3 is TGTGCCAGCAGCCCCAGGGGACTAGCGGGAACTGAGCAGTTCTTC. Amino acids: CASSPRGLAGTEQFF.

The rearrangement uses TRBV6-1 and TRBJ2-7; D gene unclear. CDR1 is MNHNS and CDR2 is SASEGT in the germline V gene. The ends were cut back, 2 bases at V and 2 bases at J, with 10 bases in the middle. The CDR3 covers 14 residues. The CDR3 is CASSEWAVTYEQYF. In DNA form, the CDR3 reads TGTGCCAGCAGTGAATGGGCAGTAACCTACGAGCAGTACTTC.

J is TRBJ2-5 and V is TRBV19, with 11 nucleotides matching TRBD2. This CDR3 spans 14 amino acids. From germline, CDR1 is LNHDA and CDR2 SQIVND (reference sequence). V was pared by 5 bases and J by 3 bases, with 2 bases of the junction left unmatched. The CDR3 DNA is TGTGCCAGTAGTGTGGGACTAGCGGAAGAGACCCAGTACTTC. Protein: CASSVGLAEETQYF.

The chain combines TRBV4-2 with TRBJ2-5; 11 bases map to TRBD1. With 3 bases clipped from V and 3 bases from J, the junction kept 12 bases outside the gene matches. Per the germline V gene, CDR1 is LGHNA and CDR2 is YNFKEQ. The CDR3 length is 18 residues. The CDR3 DNA reads as TGTGCCAGCAGCCAGGGAGGACCGGGACAGGGGGGGGAAGAGACCCAGTACTTC. It specifies CASSQGGPGQGGEETQYF.

The J gene is TRBJ2-3, the V gene TRBV4-3, with 7 bases that match TRBD2. The germline V gene has CDR1 LGHNA and CDR2 YSLEER. There are 15 residues in the CDR3. The junction had 4 bases not matched to a gene; V was cut back by 1 base and J by 3 bases. This CDR3 reads CASSQAEGGTDTQYF. CDR3 DNA sequence: TGCGCCAGCAGCCAAGCCGAGGGAGGGACAGATACGCAGTATTTT.

The CDR3: CASSFSGRATDTQYF. The DNA of the CDR3 is TGTGCCAGCAGTTTTAGCGGGAGGGCTACAGATACGCAGTATTTT. V usage is TRBV2 and J usage is TRBJ2-3; TRBD2 matches at 11 bases. After removal of 5 bases from V and 3 bases from J, the junction contained 4 bases not matched to a gene. Germline loops: CDR1 SNHLY, CDR2 FYNNEI. The CDR3 is 15 amino acids. Using reference TRBV2 and TRBJ2-3 for the parts outside the CDR3, the full variable domain is EPEVTQTPSHQVTQMGQEVILRCVPISNHLYFYWYRQILGQKVEFLVSFYNNEISEKSEIFDDQFSVERPDGSNFTLKIRSTKLEDSAMYFCASSFSGRATDTQYFGPGTRLTVL.

The J gene is TRBJ1-4, the V gene TRBV27; 8 bases line up with TRBD1. The germline V gene has CDR1 MNHEY and CDR2 SMNVEV (reference sequence). The J segment lost 8 bases and the V segment lost 3 bases, leaving 8 bases of the junction unmatched. There are 15 residues in the CDR3. The CDR3 protein is CASSFIPTGGEKLFF. The DNA of the CDR3 is TGTGCCAGCAGTTTCATCCCCACAGGGGGGGAAAAACTGTTTTTT.

This CDR3 reads CASGAEGFYGYTF. The CDR3 region has the DNA TGTGCCTCGGGGGCAGAGGGGTTCTATGGCTACACCTTC. This chain joins TRBV10-3 and TRBJ1-2, with TRBD1 as a possible D gene (6 bases). Germline V gives CDR1 ENHRY, CDR2 SYGVKD. The germline V and J ends were trimmed by 11 bases and 4 bases, with 17 bases remaining between them. There are 13 residues in the CDR3.

The rearrangement joins TRBV5-6 to TRBJ1-5; D not resolved. The CDR3 has 16 residues. Trimming removed 2 bases at V and 1 base at J, with 13 bases between. The germline V gene has CDR1 SGHDT and CDR2 YYEEEE. The CDR3 bases are TGTGCCAGCAGCTTACGTGCACAAACAAGCAATCAGCCCCAGCATTTT. Encoded protein: CASSLRAQTSNQPQHF.

This sequence joins TRBV7-2 and TRBJ2-7; TRBD2 matches 12 bases. Germline CDR1 reads SGHTA; CDR2 reads FQGNSA. There are 15 residues in the CDR3. The J segment lost 7 bases and the V segment lost 5 bases, leaving 9 bases of the junction unmatched. Written as DNA, the CDR3 is TGTGCCAGCAGCCCCCGACTAGCGGGAGCAAGGGAGCAGTACTTC. Its protein is CASSPRLAGAREQYF.

This clone was observed once. The chain combines TRBV5-1 with TRBJ1-1, with D perhaps TRBD1 (6 bases). The CDR3 is 15 residues long. CDR1 and CDR2 (germline): SGHRS, YFSETQ. V was cut by 0 bases and J by 1 base, with 10 bases left in between. The CDR3 here is CASSLEATGNTEAFF. Written as DNA, the CDR3 is TGCGCCAGCAGCTTGGAGGCGACAGGGAACACTGAAGCTTTCTTT.

V is TRBV2 and J is TRBJ1-3; 8 nucleotides line up with TRBD1. V lost 7 bases and J lost 4; bases outside the gene matches: 15. Germline assignment: CDR1 SNHLY and CDR2 FYNNEI. CDR3 size: 17 residues. CDR3 loop: CASTAGTGYKRGNTIYF. The CDR3 nucleotides are TGTGCCAGCACCGCCGGGACAGGCTACAAGAGGGGAAACACCATATATTTT.

Concerning this clone itself: Sequence at one end of the junction differs from germline and may be a read error. The chain combines TRBV7-7 with TRBJ2-5; 14 nucleotides align to TRBD2. The CDR3 length is 16 residues. Germline values: CDR1 SSHAT, CDR2 FNYEAQ (reference sequence). DNA of the CDR3: TGTGCTAGCAGCTGGGGGACTAGCGGGGGACAAGAGACCCAGTACTTC. Its translation: CASSWGTSGGQETQYF.

This chain joins TRBV7-2 and TRBJ1-5; 9 positions agree with TRBD1. J lost 6 bases, V lost 4 bases, and 10 bases had no gene match. This CDR3 is 16 amino acids long. CDR1 and CDR2 from the germline V gene are SGHTA and FQGNSA. The CDR3: CASSWRDRVVVQPQHF. CDR3 nucleotides: TGTGCCAGCAGCTGGAGGGACAGGGTGGTCGTTCAGCCCCAGCATTTT.